The present T cell receptor (beta chain) was sequenced within a study of T-cell memory formation after mild COVID-19 (dated by TCRdb to about 2021). Study-wide context: TCR sequence clusters from the two donors were found to be largely donor specific. In two donors, T-cell clones that expanded and contracted after mild COVID-19 were followed by sequencing TCRalpha and TCRbeta repertoires longitudinally. The cohort was made up of two young adult volunteers, one female and one male, who were previously healthy.

Details on this clonotype: It has no known antigen specificity. Base quality data are lacking; no much larger clone is found one base away.

After removal of 7 bases from V and 5 bases from J, the junction retains 7 bases not matched to a gene. The germline V gene sets CDR1 to ENHRY and CDR2 to SYGVKD. The CDR3, cysteine through phenylalanine, is 14 amino acids long. Left in the record is the CDR3 DNA by itself, 42 bases read in frame from the first base. Results the study describes overall, beyond this receptor: Only a couple of mild cases were covered by the study, and larger cohorts that include severe cases with pre-infection samples were considered necessary. Contracting CD4+ clones appeared mostly in the CM and EM memory subsets, whereas CD8+ clones were enriched in EMRA. Balanced CD4/CD8 phenotypes were observed for clones contracting from day 15 to 85, whereas a bias towards CD4+ was observed for a second wave of clones expanding from day 15 to 37. SARS-CoV-2 specificity was not confirmed for the second-wave clones peaking on day 37. Some responding clones were detected in pre-infection memory, which suggested that pre-existing cross-reactive memory T cells had joined the SARS-CoV-2 response.

Ficoll-Paque density gradient centrifugation was the method used to isolate PBMCs. Sequencing instrument: Illumina NovaSeq 6000. TCRalpha and TCRbeta cDNA libraries were constructed by 5'RACE with constant-segment primers, with sample barcodes and unique molecular identifiers being introduced. RNA was extracted from every sample with Trizol reagent. Libraries were amplified in two PCR steps, with a second sample barcode and Illumina TruSeq adapters added in the second step. Sequencing of the libraries was done on an Illumina NovaSeq, producing 2 x 150 bp paired-end reads. In the paper's pipeline: Reads were demultiplexed and collapsed into UMI-guided consensus sequences with migec v1.2.7. Using mixcr v2.1.11, UMI consensuses were aligned to TRA and TRB V and J templates and then assembled into clonotypes. Clonotypes were classified as expanded or contracted when called significant by both edgeR and NoisET, with noise models trained on biological replicates. edgeR calls used a false discovery rate-adjusted p below 0.01 and a log2 fold-change threshold of 1. As an exploratory analysis of dynamics, max-normalized trajectories of the 1000 most abundant clonotypes were examined with PCA combined with hierarchical clustering. Separately sequenced CD4+ and CD8+ repertoires were used to assign a CD4 or CD8 phenotype to each responding clone. The public reads were run again by TCRdb, first through fastp at Q25 and then through MiXCR, and only productive beta chains were kept. Rows with a matching CDR3 protein are joined into one entry that keeps the most common DNA and genes. TCRdb, not the original authors, processed these V and J calls. This sample has 200,000 to 250,000 distinct CDR3 sequences in its table, and around 30% of those were observed once. The top ten constitute approximately 10% of the sample.

The sequence is built from TRBV10-3 and TRBJ2-5; 10 central bases correspond to TRBD2. The origin of this receptor is an adult woman who had mild COVID-19 (a few samples of this study predate the infection). The sample titles of this study are shuffled in the database, so cell type and time point are left out; the donor was told from shared clones. The sequenced sample was PBMCs or a T cell subset sorted from them (not recorded which). The CDR3 protein is CAINQREGDETQYF. The nucleotide sequence is given as TGTGCCATCAACCAGCGGGAGGGAGATGAGACCCAGTACTTC.